This T cell receptor beta chain was found in a study of technical replicates of blood from a few donors. Germline-derived CDR1 and CDR2 are MNHEY and SMNVEV (reference sequence). This CDR3 has 15 amino acids. The V and J ends lost 0 bases and 0 bases respectively, with 9 bases between them. Assay used: immunoSEQ multiplex PCR; TCRdb lists only in-frame clones, some missing. The table has more than 55,000 clones, approximately 93% seen once. This receptor was taken from a human donor in good health. Some clones in this sample may be carry-over from other donors' samples. The sample was PBMCs. J is TRBJ2-7 and V is TRBV27, with TRBD1 as a possible D gene (5 bases). The CDR3 loop reads CASSLSMGRSYEQYF. CDR3 DNA sequence: TGTGCCAGCAGTTTATCGATGGGGCGCTCCTACGAGCAGTACTTC.